The clone carrying this T cell receptor beta chain was seen more than once but under ten times. Its cognate antigen is unknown. The sample belongs to a study of human T cells and chemical hapten exposure. Turning to the study itself: Small volume differences among pooled libraries mainly caused per-sample TCR yield variation. Study results and limitations: Sensitizing with DPC caused no change in TCRs above 1 in 1000 frequency.

What the library attached to individual cDNA molecules were unique molecular identifiers. TCRdb re-derived calls from the RACE reads in MiXCR, one entry per CDR3 protein. The sample has about 47,000 distinct CDR3 sequences; 3% to 4% are singletons. With 6 bases removed from V and 1 base from J, the gap between germline ends came to 15 bases. CDR1 and CDR2 (germline): MDHEN, SYDVKM. The CDR3 totals 15 residues. As for time point: healthy volunteer bleed at 6 weeks. The authors' total RNA extraction used unfractionated whole blood. The TCR originated in a human donor in good health. Some clones in this sample may be carry-over from other donors' samples. The chain recombines TRBV28 with TRBJ1-1, with a tentative D call TRBD1 (5 bases). Sequenced material: whole blood. The CDR3 region has the DNA TGTGCCAGCAGGGTCTGGACACCGAGGAACACTGAAGCTTTCTTT. It is translated as CASRVWTPRNTEAFF.